This entry features one T cell receptor beta chain sequence. The antigen this receptor binds is unknown. There are no base qualities to consult, and no much larger clone falls within one base. This specimen's time point label, interpreted: persistent/refractory GD, antithyroid drugs over 5 years with positive TRAb. RNA was extracted from PBMCs in TRIzol for both TCR sequencing and RNA sequencing. The diagnosis of Graves' disease was made according to American Thyroid Association guidelines. Recruitment of patients was carried out at an endocrinology department in Xi'an, China. From each patient, around 9 milliliters of peripheral blood was collected into an EDTA anticoagulant tube. Ficoll Paque Plus density gradient separation was used to isolate PBMCs, and no further T cell sorting was performed. An Agilent 2100 Bioanalyzer and agarose gel were used to check RNA quality, while a NanoDrop 2000 measured RNA concentration.

The data stem from a study of regulatory T cells in long-lasting Graves disease (dated by TCRdb to about 2021). Background on the whole study: To count as having persistent Graves' disease, a patient had to have received antithyroid drug treatment for over 5 years with TSH receptor autoantibodies remaining persistently positive. This study used TCR sequencing and RNA sequencing of peripheral blood to compare persistent Graves' disease patients against newly diagnosed Graves' disease patients. The study was conducted in China and was registered as a clinical trial. A total of around 35 samples underwent TCR sequencing, from about 13 patients with persistent Graves' disease and some 20 patients with newly diagnosed Graves' disease. Persistent Graves' disease patients in the clinical cohort had taken antithyroid drugs for about 9.7 years on average.

The cysteine opens and the phenylalanine closes a CDR3 of 12 amino acids. Left in the record is the CDR3 DNA by itself, 36 bases read in frame from the first base. Looking up the germline V gene yields CDR1 SNHLY and CDR2 FYNNEI. V loses 6 bases, J loses 2 bases, and the germline ends lie 6 bases apart. Study-level results and caveats: Peripheral blood alone was examined, since thyroid tissue, which constituted the primary lesion, could not be accessed. Persistent Graves' disease patients showed lower TCR Shannon entropy and fewer highly expanded clones than newly diagnosed patients, suggesting clonal expansion. TRBV28, TRBJ1-2 and TRBJ2-5 were preferentially used in persistent disease, while TRBV20-1 and TRBJ2-1 were favored in newly diagnosed disease. Persistent patients shared more public clonotypes among themselves (2,741) than newly diagnosed patients did (about 970). Sequencing and analysis were limited to the TCR beta chain. The small sample size was acknowledged by the authors as a limitation that may reduce accuracy.

Library creation used multiplex PCR. TCRdb records Illumina HiSeq 4000 as the sequencer. iRepertoire HTBI primers and Arm-PCR amplification of CDR3 regions were used to construct TCR beta libraries. Before sequencing, the PCR products went through gel purification. In the authors' own workflow: Gene usage analysis of CDR3 amino acid clonotypes relied on the 60 or so TRBV and more than twelve TRBJ segments identified across samples. Filtered high-quality paired reads were merged into contigs using COPE and FqMerger. BLAST was used to align contigs to the IMGT TRBV, TRBD and TRBJ reference genes, and CDR3 was defined following IMGT. Any clonotype with a frequency above 0.1% was counted as a highly expanded clone. Shannon entropy served as the measure of repertoire diversity, while the Gini coefficient captured V-J evenness. A clonotype found in more than one individual was treated as public. The public reads were run again by TCRdb, first through fastp at Q25 and then through MiXCR, and only productive beta chains were kept. Merged by CDR3 protein, the rows form single entries marked with the most common genes and DNA. The V and J calls follow TCRdb's processing rather than the paper's. In all, the sample holds around 460,000 distinct CDR3 sequences, and roughly 21% of those were seen once. The ten top clones hold approximately 6.4% of the sample.

The TCR originated in a female donor with Graves disease. The sequencing used peripheral blood mononuclear cells (PBMCs), collected when the disease was refractory, from a patient treated with antithyroid drugs. The sequence links TRBV2 to TRBJ2-3, with the D gene not confidently named. The DNA is TGTGCCAGCAGCGAAACCACAGATACGCAGTATTTT. This yields the protein CASSETTDTQYF.